The rows below give T cell receptor beta chains drawn from one sample of a study of T cell repertoires and HLA-DP antigens. The table came from immunoSEQ multiplex PCR; TCRdb's copy has only in-frame clones and leaves some out. In the table there are around 100,000 clones, 80% to 95% of which are singletons. These TCRs' antigens remain unknown. Material for sequencing was CD4+ T cells from PBMCs. The receptors were sampled from a woman aged 18-29 years in good health and CMV-seronegative. CDR3s include the opening cysteine and the closing phenylalanine or tryptophan.

v_gene	j_gene	CDR3aa
TRBV10-3	TRBJ1-6	CAISGDRQGSYNSPLHF
TRBV7-8	TRBJ1-4	CASSHFGTGEKLFF
TRBV19	TRBJ2-1	CASSWDSVGLALGVAINEQFF
TRBV19	TRBJ2-3	CASSDVGPSTDTQYF
TRBV19	TRBJ2-1	CASSTSGLAGGDEQFF
TRBV15	TRBJ2-7	CATSRDLVAYEQYF
TRBV19	TRBJ1-5	CASSMGRRAGNQPQHF
TRBV28	TRBJ1-3	CASSSGFSGNTIYF
TRBV6-5	TRBJ1-3	CASKDWASGNTIYF
TRBV25-1	TRBJ2-1	CASSERGGRNEQFF
TRBV19	TRBJ1-5	CASSMGAGLYSNQPQHF
TRBV18	TRBJ1-2	CASSLNIDSPNYGYTF
TRBV10-3	TRBJ2-3	CATRTGGTDTQYF
TRBV9	TRBJ1-1	CASSVATGTDSMNTEAFF
TRBV7-3	TRBJ2-1	CASSLSGNEQFF
TRBV6-1	TRBJ2-4	CASSAPQSGAGAKNIQYF
TRBV10-3	TRBJ1-4	CAISESRREGAEKLFF
TRBV2	TRBJ1-1	CAIGQSVGQTEAFF
TRBV4-1	TRBJ2-7	CASSQGGSGTYEQYF
TRBV6-5	TRBJ1-4	CASSVRTGSNEKLFF
TRBV5-6	TRBJ2-3	CASSGGLAGYATDTQYF
TRBV9	TRBJ1-1	CASSAAAVNTEAFF
TRBV7-3	TRBJ1-6	CASSLTPWDSERGNNSPLHF
TRBV15	TRBJ2-5	CATSRGLGETQYF
TRBV15	TRBJ1-2	CATSRARMSGYTF
TRBV7-9	TRBJ1-2	CASSLGQERRLYGYTF
TRBV19	TRBJ2-1	CASSMASSYNEQFF
TRBV7-6	TRBJ2-1	CASSSGTGGYNEQFF
TRBV11-2	TRBJ2-1	CASSKGRSYNEQFF
TRBV28	TRBJ2-7	CASSFPENYRAFSYEQYF
TRBV9	TRBJ1-2	CASSVGSGARYGYTF
TRBV28	TRBJ1-2	CASSPRTGFYGYTF
TRBV7-7	TRBJ2-3	CASSLDSRRDTQYF
TRBV18	TRBJ1-3	CASSHWDSSLSGNTIYF
TRBV11-3	TRBJ2-2	CASSLDSGTGTGELFF
TRBV5-4	TRBJ2-5	CASSSASGEETQYF
TRBV11-2	TRBJ1-2	CASSSGDGYTF
TRBV15	TRBJ2-3	CATSPPRTASTDTQYF
TRBV6-6	TRBJ2-5	CASSYPGGQETQYF
TRBV28	TRBJ2-1	CASSVPGTTRNNEQFF
TRBV6-5	TRBJ1-4	CASSLSRKEKLFF
TRBV28	TRBJ1-1	CASSLYTGIMNTEAFF
TRBV19	TRBJ2-4	CASTMTGSSEAKNIQYF
TRBV11-2	TRBJ2-3	CASSSGQGITDTQYF
TRBV5-4	TRBJ1-1	CASSLTGGRAFF
TRBV11-2	TRBJ2-1	CASSPRATYNEQFF
TRBV7-3	TRBJ2-5	CASSLTAGGPTETQYF
TRBV2	TRBJ2-1	CASRREGLANNEQFF
TRBV25-1	TRBJ2-1	CASSDPGTGYHEQFF
TRBV6-6	TRBJ2-5	CASSSGLASQETQYF
TRBV7-6	TRBJ2-5	CASTLGTGARETQYF